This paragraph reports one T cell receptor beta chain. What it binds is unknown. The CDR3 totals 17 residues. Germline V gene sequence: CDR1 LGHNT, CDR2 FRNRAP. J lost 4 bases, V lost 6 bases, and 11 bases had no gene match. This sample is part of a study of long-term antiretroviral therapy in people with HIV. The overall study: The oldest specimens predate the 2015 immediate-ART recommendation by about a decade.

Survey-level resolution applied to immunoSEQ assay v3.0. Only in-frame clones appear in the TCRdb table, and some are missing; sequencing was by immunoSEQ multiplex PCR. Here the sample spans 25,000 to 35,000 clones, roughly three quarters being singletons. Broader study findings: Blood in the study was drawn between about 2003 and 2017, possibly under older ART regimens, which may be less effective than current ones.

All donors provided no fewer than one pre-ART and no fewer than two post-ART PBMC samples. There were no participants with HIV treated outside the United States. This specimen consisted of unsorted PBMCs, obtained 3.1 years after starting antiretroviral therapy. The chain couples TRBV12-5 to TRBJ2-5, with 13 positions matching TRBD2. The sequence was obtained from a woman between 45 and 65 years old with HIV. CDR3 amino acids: CASGYGTSGAVGETQYF. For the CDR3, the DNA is TGTGCTAGTGGGTATGGGACTAGCGGGGCGGTGGGAGAGACCCAGTACTTC.